This T cell receptor beta chain appears in the sequencing data of a study of blood T cell repertoires in COVID-19 (dated by TCRdb to 2020 to 2022). For the study in its entirety: Collaborator samples came from the United States, Italy and Spain and covered acute and convalescent phases of COVID-19. Nearly every sample came with metadata listing a de-identified subject ID, COVID-19 status, age in years and sex. Samples came from the ongoing ImmuneRACE study (first 160 participants) plus 1,254 subjects from 6 global collaborators. Subjects who had been exposed to COVID-19, were actively infected with it, or had recovered from it provided the deeply sampled blood TCRbeta repertoires that made up the dataset. Where available, HLA class I and class II types were taken from metadata supplied by the sample provider and were not determined by assay-based typing. A freely available public database, intended as a resource for researchers studying the immune response to SARS-CoV-2, is where the repertoires were released. The prospective study material was composed of cDNA or gDNA derived from T cells, B-cell-depleted T cells, or PBMCs. Summary of the overall study and its limitations: How much clinical and demographic metadata was included differed by source and by participant, and the metadata was provided uncurated.

Participants in the prospective study were enrolled through a virtual design, were aged about 18 to 100 years, and lived in roughly 24 United States geographic areas. In the prospective study, cohorts were assigned on the basis of participant-reported clinical history obtained from a screening survey and a study questionnaire. ImmuneRACE Cohort 3 recovered participants were defined by two consecutive negative NP/OP PCR tests, healthcare professional clearance, or symptom resolution. Mobile phlebotomists in the prospective study collected whole blood, serum and a nasopharyngeal or oropharyngeal swab from every participant. Additional blood draws and questionnaires over an approximately two-month period could optionally be provided by prospective study participants. Before DNA extraction, prospective study blood samples were shipped either frozen or at room temperature. TCRbeta CDR3 regions were amplified from genomic DNA by means of the immunoSEQ Assay, a bias-controlled multiplex PCR. Concerning the study's data processing: The number of nucleated cells in each sample was estimated from the amplification of reference gene primers within the assay. Sequence reads were collapsed and filtered to measure the absolute abundance of every unique TCRbeta CDR3 rearrangement. For each sample, productive Simpson clonality was calculated as the square root of Simpson's diversity index over productive rearrangements. Here the immuneACCESS table is served through TCRdb, limited to in-frame sequences with V and J called. Missing clones are a known gap in these copies; in checked studies unresolved V genes cover under half, and the rest lacks a known reason. That table gives V, J and clone size, and the DNA gave D and trimming. For this sample there are approximately 270,000 clones; around 85% appear just once. 4.3% of the sample rests with the top ten.

Turning to this clone: It lacks a known antigen. Qualities for individual bases were not recorded, and no much larger clone is one base off.

The sequenced material came from PBMCs or T cells enriched from blood (not recorded which). The receptor was isolated from a woman aged 25 to 39 who had recovered from COVID-19.

The sequenced DNA is TGTGCCAGCAGCGGAGAGACAGCCGAAAAACTGTTTTTT. Its coded protein is CASSGETAEKLFF. The sequence links TRBV9 to TRBJ1-4, with TRBD1 as a weak D call on 5 bases. According to the germline V gene, CDR1 reads SGDLS and CDR2 reads YYNGEE. The V end loses 3 bases and the J end loses 8 bases, and a stretch of 11 bases separates them. The CDR3 runs 13 residues from the cysteine to the phenylalanine. The DNA shown is the 39-base CDR3, in frame from base 1.